Below, 24 T cell receptor beta chains from the same sample are listed, as sequenced in a study of control samples from healthy donors and cancer patients. Here immunoSEQ multiplex PCR was the method, and the copy in TCRdb shows in-frame clones only, minus some. The sample yields 70,000 to 85,000 clones, around 83% seen once. The sequencing input was PBMCs. Receptors originate from a man aged 55 to 70 with head and neck cancer.

V usage is TRBV2 and J usage is TRBJ1-6; D is possibly TRBD1 (6 bases). CDR1 is SNHLY and CDR2 is FYNNEI in the germline V gene. Trimming stripped 7 bases from V and 6 bases from J, with 13 bases between. The CDR3 consists of 14 residues. The CDR3 protein is CASIDRFSNSPLHF. In DNA form, the CDR3 reads TGTGCCAGCATCGACAGGTTTTCTAATTCACCCCTCCACTTT.

The chain recombines TRBV2 with TRBJ2-7; the D call may be TRBD1 or TRBD2 (5 bases each). V was pared by 7 bases and J by 3 bases, with 13 bases between. In germline, CDR1 is SNHLY, CDR2 FYNNEI. This CDR3 region has 13 residues. CDR3 sequence reads: CASTQRGDYEQYF. In DNA, the CDR3 is TGTGCCAGCACCCAAAGAGGGGACTACGAGCAGTACTTC. Looking up the rest from reference TRBV2 and TRBJ2-7 gives the full variable domain: EPEVTQTPSHQVTQMGQEVILRCVPISNHLYFYWYRQILGQKVEFLVSFYNNEISEKSEIFDDQFSVERPDGSNFTLKIRSTKLEDSAMYFCASTQRGDYEQYFGPGTRLTVT.

This clone was counted only a few times. V usage is TRBV5-4 and J usage is TRBJ1-2, with D possibly being TRBD1 (5 bases). The CDR3 is 15 amino acids. The V end was cut by 0 bases, the J end by 5 bases, with 14 bases between. From germline, CDR1 is SGHNT and CDR2 YYREEE (reference sequence). As DNA, the CDR3 is TGTGCCAGCAGCTTGGGCGGGGGTTCTGGGTATGGCTACACCTTC. Protein: CASSLGGGSGYGYTF.

J is TRBJ2-5 and V is TRBV5-4; 8 nucleotides line up with TRBD2. The CDR3 is 16 amino acids. With 4 bases clipped from V and 2 bases from J, the junction kept 10 bases outside the gene matches. Germline lookup yields CDR1 SGHNT and CDR2 YYREEE (reference sequence). The CDR3 loop is CASSLKRERGQETQYF. CDR3 coding DNA: TGTGCCAGCAGCCTGAAGCGGGAGAGGGGGCAAGAGACCCAGTACTTC.

The J gene is TRBJ2-1, the V gene TRBV6-1; D is undetermined. In germline, CDR1 is MNHNS, CDR2 SASEGT. The CDR3 extends over 17 amino acids. V lost 0 bases and J lost 5, with 17 bases in between. CDR3 nucleotides: TGTGCCAGCAGTGAAGCGCTTGGGCGAGATATAAACAATGAGCAGTTCTTC. Protein product: CASSEALGRDINNEQFF.

This rearrangement joins TRBV28 to TRBJ2-7, with 8 bases fitting TRBD2. The germline gives CDR1 MDHEN, CDR2 SYDVKM. The V and J ends lost 3 bases and 3 bases, in that order; junction bases with no gene match: 7. The CDR3 spans 15 residues. The CDR3 sequence: CASSFGLAGLYEQYF. Here the CDR3 DNA reads TGTGCCAGCAGTTTCGGGCTAGCGGGCCTCTACGAGCAGTACTTC.

The rearrangement joins TRBV7-9 to TRBJ2-3, with D possibly TRBD2 on 6 matching bases. This CDR3 region has 15 residues. Germline CDR1 is SEHNR and CDR2 is FQNEAQ (reference sequence). Between the trimmed V and J ends, which lost 5 bases and 2 bases, there was a span of 14 bases. CDR3 in amino acids: CASSPGGGDTDTQYF. The CDR3 DNA is TGTGCCAGCAGCCCCGGCGGAGGGGACACAGATACGCAGTATTTT.

This chain joins TRBV29-1 and TRBJ2-1; 7 bases map to TRBD2. Germline values: CDR1 SQVTM, CDR2 ANQGSEA. V lost 8 bases and J lost 10; bases outside the gene matches: 11. CDR3 length equals 12 residues. The CDR3 sequence: CSTRGRLREQFF. The CDR3 bases are TGCAGCACCCGCGGGAGACTGCGGGAGCAGTTCTTC.

The V and J genes are TRBV6-5 and TRBJ1-5; D is ambiguous. The CDR3 is 15 residues long. CDR1 is MNHEY, CDR2 SVGAGI, per germline. The V end lost 2 bases, the J end lost 0 bases, and 8 bases lay between the germline ends. The CDR3: CASSYTGDSNQPQHF. CDR3 coding DNA: TGTGCCAGCAGTTACACGGGAGATAGCAATCAGCCCCAGCATTTT.

V usage is TRBV11-3 and J usage is TRBJ2-1; 9 nucleotides align to TRBD2. The CDR3 has 14 amino acids. J lost 9 bases, V lost 8 bases, and 11 bases had no gene match. The germline gives CDR1 SGHNT, CDR2 YENEEA. The CDR3 DNA reads as TGTGCCAGCCCCCCGGCTAGCGGGAAGGGTGAGCAGTTCTTC. Translated: CASPPASGKGEQFF. Together with reference TRBV11-3 and TRBJ2-1, the CDR3 gives the full variable domain: EAGVVQSPRYKIIEKKQPVAFWCNPISGHNTLYWYLQNLGQGPELLIRYENEEAVDDSQLPKDRFSAERLKGVDSTLKIQPAELGDSAVYLCASPPASGKGEQFFGPGTRLTVL.

The CDR3 nucleotides are TGTGCCAGCAGCCATGGGGGTGGGACCTACAATGAGCAGTTCTTC. Protein product: CASSHGGGTYNEQFF. The J gene is TRBJ2-1, the V gene TRBV5-4; D might be TRBD1 or TRBD2, each matching 5 bases. This CDR3 is built from 15 residues. Trimming removed 4 bases from V and 2 bases from J, with 13 bases in between. The germline V gene has CDR1 SGHNT and CDR2 YYREEE (reference sequence).

The rearrangement links TRBV7-9 to TRBJ2-2, with 10 bases identical to TRBD1. The CDR3 has 16 amino acids. V dropped 5 bases and J dropped 5; count of bases not matched to a gene: 8. Germline V CDR1 and CDR2: SEHNR, FQNEAQ (reference sequence). CDR3 in amino acids: CASSPRQGADTGELFF. CDR3 DNA: TGTGCCAGCAGCCCTAGACAGGGGGCTGATACCGGGGAGCTGTTTTTT.

The chain uses TRBV27 and TRBJ2-3; D is unresolved. The CDR3 is made up of 16 amino acids. V was shortened by 1 base and J by 4 bases, with 15 bases between the two germline ends. CDR1 MNHEY and CDR2 SMNVEV come from the germline V gene (reference sequence). CDR3 residues: CASSLLGPRGSDTQYF. The CDR3 DNA reads TGTGCCAGCAGTTTATTGGGCCCCCGTGGATCAGATACGCAGTATTTT.

The gene calls are TRBV2 and TRBJ2-1; 8 bases are a match to TRBD2. V gave up 6 bases and J gave up 5 bases; unmatched junction bases: 9. Per the germline V gene, CDR1 is SNHLY and CDR2 is FYNNEI. The CDR3 covers 15 residues. CDR3 coding DNA: TGTGCCAGCAGGACTTCAGCGGGAGTCAACAATGAGCAGTTCTTC. Translating gives CASRTSAGVNNEQFF.

This clone was picked up a small number of times. The rearrangement uses TRBV4-2 and TRBJ1-1; D is perhaps TRBD1 (6 bases). CDR3 size: 15 residues. CDR1 and CDR2 (germline): LGHNA, YNFKEQ. The V and J ends lost 0 bases and 5 bases respectively, with 13 bases between them. CDR3 residues: CASSQDRQGRTEAFF. The CDR3 bases are TGTGCCAGCAGCCAAGATAGGCAGGGGCGAACTGAAGCTTTCTTT.

Comment on this clone: This same CDR3 is encoded by further DNA sequences in the sample. This chain joins TRBV18 and TRBJ1-1; D is unresolved. V lost 3 bases and J lost 0, with 14 bases in between. This CDR3 has 16 residues. CDR1 is KGHSH, CDR2 LQKENI, per germline. CDR3 sequence: CASSPRVSTMNTEAFF. CDR3 bases: TGTGCCAGCTCACCGAGGGTCAGTACCATGAACACTGAAGCTTTCTTT.

This clone was detected a few times. The J gene is TRBJ2-5, the V gene TRBV19; 11 bases line up with TRBD2. Trimming cost V 0 bases and J 2 bases; bases outside gene matches: 14. This CDR3 spans 20 amino acids. Germline values: CDR1 LNHDA, CDR2 SQIVND (reference sequence). CDR3: CASSIDGLAGRLAQQETQYF. CDR3 DNA: TGTGCCAGTAGTATAGACGGACTAGCGGGTCGACTCGCGCAACAAGAGACCCAGTACTTC.

CDR3 nucleotide sequence: TGTGCCAGCAGTTACGGGGAACCGGGTGAAAAACTGTTTTTT. This translates into CASSYGEPGEKLFF. V gene TRBV6-5 combines with J gene TRBJ1-4; D call uncertain. The CDR3 sequence is 14 residues long. Germline V gives CDR1 MNHEY, CDR2 SVGAGI. V shed 2 bases and J shed 7 bases, with 11 bases lying between them.

The V call is TRBV10-3, the J call TRBJ1-1, with D possibly TRBD1 on 6 matching bases. The CDR3 is made up of 16 amino acids. Trimming cost V 6 bases and J 4 bases, with 21 bases left between them. Germline V gene lookup returns CDR1 ENHRY and CDR2 SYGVKD. The CDR3 spells CAIRPERGAAGTEAFF. As DNA, the CDR3 is TGTGCCATCAGACCCGAACGGGGGGCCGCCGGCACTGAAGCTTTCTTT.

The chain carries TRBV11-2 and TRBJ2-5; TRBD2 aligns across 10 bases. Trimming took 5 bases from V and 3 from J; bases not matched to a gene: 12. In germline, CDR1 is SGHAT, CDR2 FQNNGV. The CDR3 loop spans 17 amino acids. The DNA of the CDR3 is TGTGCCAGCAGCCGAGGTACGACCAGCGGGAGGGAAGAGACCCAGTACTTC. As protein: CASSRGTTSGREETQYF.

V and J are TRBV18 and TRBJ2-7; a possible D gene is TRBD2 (5 bases). This CDR3 contains 15 residues. V shed 0 bases and J shed 3 bases, with 12 bases lying between them. Germline assignment: CDR1 KGHSH and CDR2 LQKENI. The DNA for the CDR3 is TGTGCCAGCTCACCACCGGTACGGGGTGGCTACGAGCAGTACTTC. Protein sequence: CASSPPVRGGYEQYF.

The CDR3 is CASNRAGVLHEQYF. CDR3 in DNA: TGTGCCAGCAACAGGGCGGGAGTTTTACACGAGCAGTACTTC. The chain joins TRBV5-4 to TRBJ2-7, with D possibly matching TRBD2 (7 bases). V was clipped by 6 bases and J by 5 bases, with 18 bases between them. The germline V gene encodes CDR1 SGHNT and CDR2 YYREEE (reference sequence). This CDR3 region has 14 residues. The whole variable domain, filled in from reference TRBV5-4 and TRBJ2-7, reads ETGVTQSPTHLIKTRGQQVTLRCSSQSGHNTVSWYQQALGQGPQFIFQYYREEENGRGNFPPRFSGLQFPNYSSELNVNALELDDSALYLCASNRAGVLHEQYFGPGTRLTVT.

The V call is TRBV19, the J call TRBJ2-1; 9 nucleotides align to TRBD2. J gave up 6 bases and V 3 bases, and 6 bases lay outside the gene matches. This CDR3 has 15 amino acids. From germline, CDR1 is LNHDA and CDR2 SQIVND (reference sequence). CDR3 loop: CASSIGAGGFNEQFF. CDR3 in DNA: TGTGCCAGTAGTATCGGGGCGGGAGGGTTCAATGAGCAGTTCTTC.

The rearrangement links TRBV13 to TRBJ1-1; D remains unclear. The CDR3 covers 14 residues. Germline CDR1 reads PRHDT; CDR2 reads FYEKMQ (reference sequence). V lost 5 bases to trimming and J lost 5 bases, with 15 bases between them. CDR3 DNA: TGTGCCAGCAGCCTCGAGGGAGGGAAGACTGAAGCTTTCTTT. Encoded protein: CASSLEGGKTEAFF.